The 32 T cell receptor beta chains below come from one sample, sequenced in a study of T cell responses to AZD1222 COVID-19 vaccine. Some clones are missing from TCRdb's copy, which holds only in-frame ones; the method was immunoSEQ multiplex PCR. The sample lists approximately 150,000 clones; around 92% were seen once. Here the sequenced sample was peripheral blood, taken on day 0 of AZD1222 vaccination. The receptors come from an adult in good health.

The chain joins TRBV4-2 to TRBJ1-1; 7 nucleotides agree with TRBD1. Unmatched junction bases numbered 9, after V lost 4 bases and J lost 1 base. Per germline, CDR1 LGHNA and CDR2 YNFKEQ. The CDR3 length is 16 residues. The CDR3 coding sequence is TGTGCCAGCAGCCCCCACCCAGGGGGGGGGAACACTGAAGCTTTCTTT. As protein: CASSPHPGGGNTEAFF.

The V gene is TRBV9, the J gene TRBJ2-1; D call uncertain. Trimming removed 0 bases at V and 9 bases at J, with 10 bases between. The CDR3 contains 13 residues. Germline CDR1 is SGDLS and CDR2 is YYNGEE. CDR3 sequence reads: CASSVDPALEQFF. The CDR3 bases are TGTGCCAGCAGCGTAGACCCGGCCCTTGAGCAGTTCTTC. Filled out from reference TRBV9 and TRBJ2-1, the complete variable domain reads DSGVTQTPKHLITATGQRVTLRCSPRSGDLSVYWYQQSLDQGLQFLIQYYNGEERAKGNILERFSAQQFPDLHSELNLSSLELGDSALYFCASSVDPALEQFFGPGTRLTVL.

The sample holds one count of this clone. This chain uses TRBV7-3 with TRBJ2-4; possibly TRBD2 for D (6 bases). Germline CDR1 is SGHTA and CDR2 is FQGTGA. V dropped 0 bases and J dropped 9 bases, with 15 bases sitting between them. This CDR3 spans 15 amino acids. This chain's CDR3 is CASSLTSGDRAIQYF. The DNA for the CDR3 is TGTGCCAGCAGCTTAACGTCGGGGGATCGCGCCATTCAGTACTTC.

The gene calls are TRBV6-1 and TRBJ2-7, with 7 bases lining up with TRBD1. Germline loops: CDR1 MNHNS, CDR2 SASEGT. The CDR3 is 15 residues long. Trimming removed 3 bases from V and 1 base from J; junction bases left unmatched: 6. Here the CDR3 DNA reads TGTGCCAGCAGTGAGCCAGGGGGAATTTCCTACGAGCAGTACTTC. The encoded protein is CASSEPGGISYEQYF.

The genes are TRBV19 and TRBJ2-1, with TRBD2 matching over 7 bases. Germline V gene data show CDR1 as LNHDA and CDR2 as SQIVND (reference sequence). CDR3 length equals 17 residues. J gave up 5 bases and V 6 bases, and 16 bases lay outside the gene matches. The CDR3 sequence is CASSPGLLKGLNNEQFF. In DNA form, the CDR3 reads TGTGCCAGTAGCCCGGGACTACTCAAGGGGTTAAACAATGAGCAGTTCTTC.

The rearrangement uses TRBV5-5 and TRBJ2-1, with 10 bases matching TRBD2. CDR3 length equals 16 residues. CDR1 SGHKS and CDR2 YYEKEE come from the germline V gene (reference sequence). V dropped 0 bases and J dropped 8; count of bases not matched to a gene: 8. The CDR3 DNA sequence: TGTGCCAGCAGCTTGGGAGCGGGGGGGCCTAGTTATGAGCAGTTCTTC. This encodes CASSLGAGGPSYEQFF. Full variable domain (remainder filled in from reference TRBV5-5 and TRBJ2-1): DAGVTQSPTHLIKTRGQQVTLRCSPISGHKSVSWYQQVLGQGPQFIFQYYEKEERGRGNFPDRFSARQFPNYSSELNVNALLLGDSALYLCASSLGAGGPSYEQFFGPGTRLTVL.

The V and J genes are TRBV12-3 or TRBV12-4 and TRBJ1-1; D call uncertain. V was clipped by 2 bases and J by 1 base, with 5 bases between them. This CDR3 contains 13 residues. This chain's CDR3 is CASSLIGNTEAFF. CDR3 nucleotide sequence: TGTGCCAGCAGTTTAATCGGGAACACTGAAGCTTTCTTT.

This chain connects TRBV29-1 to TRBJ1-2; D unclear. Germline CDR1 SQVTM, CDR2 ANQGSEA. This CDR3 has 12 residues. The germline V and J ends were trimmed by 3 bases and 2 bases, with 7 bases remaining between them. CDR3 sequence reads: CSVDGKNYGYTF. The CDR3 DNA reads TGCAGCGTTGACGGCAAAAACTATGGCTACACCTTC. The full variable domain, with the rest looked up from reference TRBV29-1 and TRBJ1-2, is SAVISQKPSRDICQRGTSLTIQCQVDSQVTMMFWYRQQPGQSLTLIATANQGSEATYESGFVIDKFPISRPNLTFSTLTVSNMSPEDSSIYLCSVDGKNYGYTFGSGTRLTVV.

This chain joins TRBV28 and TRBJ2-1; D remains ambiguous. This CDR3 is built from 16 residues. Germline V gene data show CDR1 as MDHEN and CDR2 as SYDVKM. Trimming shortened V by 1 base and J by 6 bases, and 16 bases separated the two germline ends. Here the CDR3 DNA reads TGTGCCAGCAGTTTATTGCAGAGATTACTGGGCAATGAGCAGTTCTTC. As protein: CASSLLQRLLGNEQFF.

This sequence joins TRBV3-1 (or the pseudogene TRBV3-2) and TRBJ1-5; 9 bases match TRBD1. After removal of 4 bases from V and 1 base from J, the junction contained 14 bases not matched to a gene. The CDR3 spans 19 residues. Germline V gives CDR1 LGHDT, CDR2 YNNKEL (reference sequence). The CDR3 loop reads CASSPPQDRGKESNQPQHF. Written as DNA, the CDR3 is TGTGCCAGCAGCCCACCGCAGGACAGGGGAAAAGAGAGCAATCAGCCCCAGCATTTT.

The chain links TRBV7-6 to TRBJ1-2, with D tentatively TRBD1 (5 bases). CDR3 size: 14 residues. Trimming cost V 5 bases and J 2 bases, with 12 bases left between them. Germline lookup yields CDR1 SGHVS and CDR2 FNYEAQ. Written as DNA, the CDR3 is TGTGCCAGCAGCCTGACGGAGGGGAACTATGGCTACACCTTC. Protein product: CASSLTEGNYGYTF.

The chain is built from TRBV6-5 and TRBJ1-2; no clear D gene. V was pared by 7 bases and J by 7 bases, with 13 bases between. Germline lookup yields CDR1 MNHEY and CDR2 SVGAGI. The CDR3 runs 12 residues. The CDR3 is CASTARASGYTF. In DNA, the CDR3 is TGTGCCAGCACCGCCCGGGCTTCTGGCTACACCTTC.

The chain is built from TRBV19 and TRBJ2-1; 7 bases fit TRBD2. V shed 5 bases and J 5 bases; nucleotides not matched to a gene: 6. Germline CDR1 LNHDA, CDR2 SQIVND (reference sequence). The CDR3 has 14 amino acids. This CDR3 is CASSPWGGDNEQFF. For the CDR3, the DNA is TGTGCCAGTAGTCCTTGGGGGGGGGACAATGAGCAGTTCTTC.

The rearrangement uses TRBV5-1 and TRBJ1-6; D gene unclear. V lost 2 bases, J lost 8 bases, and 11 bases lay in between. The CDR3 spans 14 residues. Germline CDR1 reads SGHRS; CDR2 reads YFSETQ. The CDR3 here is CASSLEGSYSPLHF. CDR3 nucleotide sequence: TGCGCCAGCAGCTTAGAAGGCTCCTATTCACCCCTCCACTTT.

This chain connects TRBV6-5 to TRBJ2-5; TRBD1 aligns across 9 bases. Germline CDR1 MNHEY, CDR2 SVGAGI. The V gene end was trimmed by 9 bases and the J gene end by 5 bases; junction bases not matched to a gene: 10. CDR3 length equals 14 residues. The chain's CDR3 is CASWDREFSETQYF. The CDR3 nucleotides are TGTGCCAGTTGGGACAGGGAGTTTTCGGAGACCCAGTACTTC.

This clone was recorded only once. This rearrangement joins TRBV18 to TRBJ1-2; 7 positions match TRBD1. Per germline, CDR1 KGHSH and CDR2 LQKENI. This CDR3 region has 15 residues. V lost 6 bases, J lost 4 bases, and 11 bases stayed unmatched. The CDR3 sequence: CASSPETGRVYGYTF. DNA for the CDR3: TGTGCCAGCTCGCCGGAGACAGGGAGAGTCTATGGCTACACCTTC.

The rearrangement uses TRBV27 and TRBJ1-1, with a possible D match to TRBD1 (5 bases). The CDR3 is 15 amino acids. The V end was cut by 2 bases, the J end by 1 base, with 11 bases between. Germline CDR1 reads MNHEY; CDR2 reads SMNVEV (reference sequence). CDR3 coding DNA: TGTGCCAGCAGTTTAGCCCGCGGGGGGAACACTGAAGCTTTCTTT. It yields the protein CASSLARGGNTEAFF.

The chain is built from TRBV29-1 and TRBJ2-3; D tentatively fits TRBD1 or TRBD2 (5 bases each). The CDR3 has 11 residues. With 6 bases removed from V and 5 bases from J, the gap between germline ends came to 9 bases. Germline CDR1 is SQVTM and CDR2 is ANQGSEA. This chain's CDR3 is CSVGEQDTQYF. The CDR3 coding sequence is TGCAGCGTGGGGGAGCAAGATACGCAGTATTTT.

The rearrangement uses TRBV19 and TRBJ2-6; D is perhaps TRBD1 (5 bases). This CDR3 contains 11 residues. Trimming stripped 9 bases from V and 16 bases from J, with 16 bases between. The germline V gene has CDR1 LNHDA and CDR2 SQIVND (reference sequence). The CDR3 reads CASADSLVLTF. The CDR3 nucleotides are TGTGCCAGCGCCGACAGTCTTGTACTGACTTTC.

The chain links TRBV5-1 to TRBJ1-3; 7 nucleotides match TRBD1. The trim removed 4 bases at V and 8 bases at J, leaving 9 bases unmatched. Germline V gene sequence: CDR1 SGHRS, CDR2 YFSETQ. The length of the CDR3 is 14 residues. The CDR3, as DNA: TGCGCCAGCAGCACCGGGACAGCTGAGGACACCATATATTTT. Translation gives CASSTGTAEDTIYF.

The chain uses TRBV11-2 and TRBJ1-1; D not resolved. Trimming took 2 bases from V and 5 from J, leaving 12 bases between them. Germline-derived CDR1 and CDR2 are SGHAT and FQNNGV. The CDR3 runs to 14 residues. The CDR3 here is CASSLIGVGTEAFF. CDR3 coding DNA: TGTGCCAGCAGCTTAATTGGGGTGGGGACTGAAGCTTTCTTT.

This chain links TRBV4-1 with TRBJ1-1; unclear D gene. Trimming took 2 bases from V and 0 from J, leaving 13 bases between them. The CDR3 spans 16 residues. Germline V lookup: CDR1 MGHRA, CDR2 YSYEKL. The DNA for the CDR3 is TGCGCCAGCAGCCAACGAACGGTTCCGATGAACACTGAAGCTTTCTTT. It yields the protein CASSQRTVPMNTEAFF.

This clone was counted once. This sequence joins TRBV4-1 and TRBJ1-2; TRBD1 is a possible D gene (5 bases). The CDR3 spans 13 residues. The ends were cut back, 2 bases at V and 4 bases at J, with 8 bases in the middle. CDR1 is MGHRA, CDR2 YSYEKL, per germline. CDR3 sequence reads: CASSQTGRYGYTF. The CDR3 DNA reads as TGCGCCAGCAGCCAAACAGGTCGCTATGGCTACACCTTC.

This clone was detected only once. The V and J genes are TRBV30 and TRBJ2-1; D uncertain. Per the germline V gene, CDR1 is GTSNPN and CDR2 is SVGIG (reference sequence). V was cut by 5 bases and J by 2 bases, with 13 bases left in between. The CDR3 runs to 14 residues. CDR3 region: CAWSGGVPYNEQFF. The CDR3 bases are TGTGCCTGGTCCGGTGGAGTTCCCTACAATGAGCAGTTCTTC.

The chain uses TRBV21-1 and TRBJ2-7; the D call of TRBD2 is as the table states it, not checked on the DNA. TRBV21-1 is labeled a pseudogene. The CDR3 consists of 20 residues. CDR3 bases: TGTGCCAGCAGCAAAGTACCCAGCAATGGCCCGGGACTAGCGACCTACGAGCAGTACTTC. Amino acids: CASSKVPSNGPGLATYEQYF.

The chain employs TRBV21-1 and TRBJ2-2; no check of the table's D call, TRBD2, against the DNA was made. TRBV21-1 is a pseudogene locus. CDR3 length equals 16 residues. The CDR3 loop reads CASSKEGSAGTGELFF. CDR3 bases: TGTGCCAGCAGCAAAGAGGGAAGCGCGGGCACCGGGGAGCTGTTTTTT.

The CDR3 bases are TGTGCCAGCACCTTTGGAAGGCAAGAGACCCAGTACTTC. This sequence encodes CASTFGRQETQYF. The chain combines TRBV5-8 with TRBJ2-5; D is ambiguous. The CDR3 is 13 amino acids. V was clipped by 6 bases and J by 2 bases, with 11 bases between them. Germline CDR1 SGHTS, CDR2 YDEGEE.

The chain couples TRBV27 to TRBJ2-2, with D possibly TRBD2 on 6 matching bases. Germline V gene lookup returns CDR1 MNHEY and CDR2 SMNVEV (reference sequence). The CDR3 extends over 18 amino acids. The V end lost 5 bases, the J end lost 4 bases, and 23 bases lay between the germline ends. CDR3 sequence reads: CASSPGTFRDSLTGELFF. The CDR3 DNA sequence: TGTGCCAGCAGTCCGGGGACTTTTCGGGACTCCCTCACCGGGGAGCTGTTTTTT.

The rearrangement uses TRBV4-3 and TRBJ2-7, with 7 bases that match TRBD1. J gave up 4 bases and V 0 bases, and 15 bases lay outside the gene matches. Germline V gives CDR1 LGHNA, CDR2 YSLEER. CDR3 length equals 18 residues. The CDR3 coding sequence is TGCGCCAGCAGCCAAGACCACGCTACAGGGGAGTTCTCTTACGAGCAGTACTTC. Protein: CASSQDHATGEFSYEQYF.

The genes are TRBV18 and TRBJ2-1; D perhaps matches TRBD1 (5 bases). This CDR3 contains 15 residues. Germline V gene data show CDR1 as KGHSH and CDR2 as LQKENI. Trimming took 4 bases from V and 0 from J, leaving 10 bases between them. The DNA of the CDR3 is TGTGCCAGCTCACTTACAGGTTACTCCTACAATGAGCAGTTCTTC. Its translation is CASSLTGYSYNEQFF.

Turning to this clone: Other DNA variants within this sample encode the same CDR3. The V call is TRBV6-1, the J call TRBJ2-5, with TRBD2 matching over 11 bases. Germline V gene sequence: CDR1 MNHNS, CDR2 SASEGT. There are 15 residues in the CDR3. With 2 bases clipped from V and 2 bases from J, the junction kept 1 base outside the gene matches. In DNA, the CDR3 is TGTGCCAGCAGTGAACTAGCGGGAGGTCAAGAGACCCAGTACTTC. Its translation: CASSELAGGQETQYF.

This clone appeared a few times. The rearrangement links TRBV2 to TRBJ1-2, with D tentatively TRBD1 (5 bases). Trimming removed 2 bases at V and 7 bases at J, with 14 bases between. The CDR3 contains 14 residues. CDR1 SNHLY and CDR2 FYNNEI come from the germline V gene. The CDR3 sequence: CASSEQGGKAGYTF. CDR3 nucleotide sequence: TGTGCCAGCAGTGAACAGGGAGGGAAGGCTGGCTACACCTTC.